This passage covers 11 T cell receptor beta chains from one sample sequenced in a study of blood T cell repertoires in COVID-19. The protocol was immunoSEQ multiplex PCR, while the TCRdb copy is restricted to in-frame clones and leaves out a portion. The table records roughly 380,000 clones, less than 90% of them present only once. Sequenced material: PBMCs or T cells enriched from blood (not recorded which). The source is a woman in her 30s who had recovered from COVID-19.

V is TRBV6-5 and J is TRBJ1-2, with 8 bases lining up with TRBD1. The J segment lost 8 bases and the V segment lost 6 bases, leaving 11 bases of the junction unmatched. This CDR3 is built from 14 residues. The germline gives CDR1 MNHEY, CDR2 SVGAGI. The CDR3: CASSPRQGALGYTF. CDR3 bases: TGTGCCAGCAGCCCGCGGCAGGGGGCGCTCGGCTACACCTTC.

The genes are TRBV6-5 and TRBJ2-7; D is perhaps TRBD2 (6 bases). V shed 6 bases and J shed 2 bases, with 17 bases lying between them. This CDR3 contains 15 residues. Germline V gene data show CDR1 as MNHEY and CDR2 as SVGAGI. CDR3 coding DNA: TGTGCCAGCAGACTGGAGGAGGGCGTTACCTACGAGCAGTACTTC. It yields the protein CASRLEEGVTYEQYF.

The chain has TRBV11-2 and TRBJ2-7; 7 bases fit TRBD1. Germline V gene lookup returns CDR1 SGHAT and CDR2 FQNNGV. The CDR3 is 13 amino acids. Germline trimming cut 3 bases from V and 4 bases from J; bases unmatched to any gene: 3. DNA for the CDR3: TGTGCCAGCAGCTTCGACAGGGATTACGAGCAGTACTTC. It yields the protein CASSFDRDYEQYF.

This chain uses TRBV28 with TRBJ2-6; D perhaps matches TRBD2 (6 bases). Germline CDR1 MDHEN, CDR2 SYDVKM. The germline V and J ends were trimmed by 8 bases and 0 bases, with 11 bases remaining between them. The CDR3 has 15 residues. DNA for the CDR3: TGTGCCAGCCATGGAGGGAGCTCTGGGGCCAACGTCCTGACTTTC. This sequence encodes CASHGGSSGANVLTF.

The chain has TRBV24-1 and TRBJ1-2; 7 positions match TRBD1. Germline V CDR1 and CDR2: KGHDR, SFDVKD. Trimming took 6 bases from V and 8 from J; bases not matched to a gene: 5. The CDR3 extends over 12 amino acids. The CDR3 region is CATSSGGGGYTF. The DNA of the CDR3 is TGTGCCACCAGTTCAGGGGGTGGAGGCTACACCTTC.

The V and J genes are TRBV3-1 (or the pseudogene TRBV3-2) and TRBJ1-4, with a possible D match to TRBD1 (6 bases). Germline V lookup: CDR1 LGHDT, CDR2 YNNKEL (reference sequence). The CDR3 runs 14 residues. Trimming took 4 bases from V and 8 from J, leaving 14 bases between them. The CDR3 sequence: CASSRRTDGEKLFF. The CDR3, as DNA: TGTGCCAGCAGCCGCAGGACAGATGGGGAAAAACTGTTTTTT.

This clone was detected ten times or more. V usage is TRBV7-3 and J usage is TRBJ1-1; the D gene is possibly TRBD1 (5 bases). Deletions cut 3 bases from V and 3 bases from J, with 8 bases between. The germline CDR1 and CDR2 sequences are SGHTA and FQGTGA. The CDR3 contains 13 residues. This CDR3 is CASSFTRDTEAFF. The CDR3, as DNA: TGTGCCAGCAGCTTTACCAGGGACACTGAAGCTTTCTTT.

The V and J genes are TRBV7-2 and TRBJ2-7; a weak D match, TRBD2 (5 bases). Deletions cut 6 bases from V and 0 bases from J, with 9 bases between. The CDR3 has 13 amino acids. Germline assignment: CDR1 SGHTA and CDR2 FQGNSA. The CDR3 reads CASSLAGSYEQYF. The CDR3 DNA reads as TGTGCCAGCAGTTTGGCGGGCTCCTACGAGCAGTACTTC.

This clone was found once. V gene TRBV12-3 or TRBV12-4 combines with J gene TRBJ2-3; no firm D call. The CDR3 length is 12 residues. The V end was cut by 3 bases, the J end by 7 bases, with 8 bases between. The chain's CDR3 is CASSFTSYTQYF. The CDR3 nucleotides read TGTGCCAGCAGTTTTACTTCCTATACGCAGTATTTT.

The chain is built from TRBV15 and TRBJ2-1, with 10 bases identical to TRBD2. With 2 bases clipped from V and 7 bases from J, the junction kept 14 bases outside the gene matches. Germline V CDR1 and CDR2: LNHNV, YYDKDF (reference sequence). The CDR3 runs 18 residues. The DNA of the CDR3 is TGTGCCACCAGCAGACCCCTTAGCGGGGGGCCTCTCGGGAATGAGCAGTTCTTC. It yields the protein CATSRPLSGGPLGNEQFF.

V usage is TRBV29-1 and J usage is TRBJ2-2, with 14 bases that match TRBD2. V shed 4 bases and J 1 base; nucleotides not matched to a gene: 5. The CDR3 runs to 17 residues. Germline CDR1 reads SQVTM; CDR2 reads ANQGSEA. CDR3 coding DNA: TGCAGCGTTGGGGGACTAGCGGGGGCCCTGAACACCGGGGAGCTGTTTTTT. The encoded protein is CSVGGLAGALNTGELFF.